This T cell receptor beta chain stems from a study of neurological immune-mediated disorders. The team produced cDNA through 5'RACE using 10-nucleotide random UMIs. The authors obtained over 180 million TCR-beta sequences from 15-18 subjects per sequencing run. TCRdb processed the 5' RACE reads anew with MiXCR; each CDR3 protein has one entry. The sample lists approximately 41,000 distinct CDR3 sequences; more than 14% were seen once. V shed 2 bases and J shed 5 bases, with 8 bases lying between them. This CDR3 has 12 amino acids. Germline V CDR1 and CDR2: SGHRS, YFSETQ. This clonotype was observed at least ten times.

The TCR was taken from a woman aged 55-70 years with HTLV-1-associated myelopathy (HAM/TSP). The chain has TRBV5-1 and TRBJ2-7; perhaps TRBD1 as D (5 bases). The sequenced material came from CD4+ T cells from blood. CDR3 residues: CASSFLGDEQYF. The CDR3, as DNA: TGCGCCAGCAGCTTCTTAGGGGACGAGCAGTACTTC.